These 17 T cell receptor beta chains share one sample of origin, sequenced in a study of CD8+CD57+ T cells in acquired aplastic anemia. Previously, flow cytometry had revealed CD8+CD57+ cell expansion in the patients chosen for sequencing. The TCR beta profiling, which covered VDJ combination and CDR3 sequence, was carried out using genomic DNA as the template. TCRdb reprocessed the reads with MiXCR, giving one entry per CDR3 protein. The data contain 100,000 to 150,000 distinct CDR3 sequences, about 60% of them singletons. Sequencing was done on a sample of sorted CD4+, CD8+, or CD8+CD57+ T cells (not recorded which) from PBMCs. These receptors were taken from a human donor with aplastic anemia.

This clonotype appeared a single time. The genes are TRBV11-1 and TRBJ2-7, with a possible D match to TRBD1 (5 bases). CDR3 length equals 17 residues. Germline V gene data show CDR1 as SGHAT and CDR2 as FQDESV (reference sequence). Trimming took 11 bases from V and 2 from J, leaving 28 bases between them. CDR3 nucleotides: TGTGCCTGGAGTGGGGCAGGAACCTACCGTAGGGCCTACGAGCAGTACTTC. Protein product: CAWSGAGTYRRAYEQYF.

The CDR3 spells CASMPGSSYNEQFF. Here the CDR3 DNA reads TGTGCCAGCATGCCGGGCAGCTCCTACAATGAGCAGTTCTTC. This chain connects TRBV2 to TRBJ2-1; D gene unclear. CDR3 length equals 14 residues. Germline lookup yields CDR1 SNHLY and CDR2 FYNNEI. V lost 7 bases and J 0 bases, leaving 10 bases between the germline ends.

The rearrangement uses TRBV10-3 and TRBJ2-3; no clear D. Deletions cut 2 bases from V and 6 bases from J, with 9 bases between. Germline-derived CDR1 and CDR2 are ENHRY and SYGVKD. CDR3 length: 13 amino acids. The CDR3, as DNA: TGTGCCATCAGTGAGAGTCCCCTCGATACGCAGTATTTT. Translation: CAISESPLDTQYF.

This clonotype turned up a few times. The chain carries TRBV27 and TRBJ2-5; the match to TRBD1 covers 8 bases. This CDR3 has 14 residues. Germline trimming cut 6 bases from V and 1 base from J; bases unmatched to any gene: 4. CDR1 and CDR2 (germline): MNHEY, SMNVEV (reference sequence). In DNA form, the CDR3 reads TGTGCCAGCAGGGACAGGGTCTTCCAAGAGACCCAGTACTTC. It codes for CASRDRVFQETQYF.

The chain carries TRBV10-3 and TRBJ2-1; D not resolved. Germline CDR1 and CDR2: ENHRY and SYGVKD. CDR3 length equals 14 residues. Trimming left V 2 bases short and J 3 bases short, with 8 bases between. DNA of the CDR3: TGTGCCATCAGTGAGACGGAAGGCTACAATGAGCAGTTCTTC. This sequence encodes CAISETEGYNEQFF.

In its sample, this clonotype was seen a few times. The V gene is TRBV6-2 or TRBV6-3, the J gene TRBJ2-7, with D tentatively TRBD1 (6 bases). The CDR3 spans 10 residues. The ends were cut back, 8 bases at V and 9 bases at J, with 11 bases in the middle. Germline loops: CDR1 MNHEY, CDR2 SVGEGT. CDR3 loop: CASGGRGQYF. The CDR3, as DNA: TGTGCCAGCGGAGGCAGGGGGCAGTACTTC.

The rearrangement joins TRBV10-1 to TRBJ2-5, with a possible D match to TRBD2 (6 bases). The CDR3 is made up of 12 amino acids. Germline V gives CDR1 WNHNN, CDR2 SYGVQD (reference sequence). The germline V and J ends were trimmed by 11 bases and 4 bases, with 14 bases remaining between them. The CDR3 region has the DNA TGCGCCCGGCGATACGGGGGAGAGACCCAGTACTTC. It translates to CARRYGGETQYF.

This clonotype came up a few times. The gene calls are TRBV20-1 and TRBJ2-7, with a tentative D call TRBD2 (5 bases). V lost 3 bases and J lost 7, with 19 bases in between. Germline values: CDR1 DFQATT, CDR2 SNEGSKA (reference sequence). This CDR3 contains 14 residues. The CDR3 bases are TGCAGTGCTAGTCGGACCGCCGCCGAGGGTGAGCAGTACTTC. Translated: CSASRTAAEGEQYF.

This rearrangement joins TRBV12-3 or TRBV12-4 to TRBJ1-4; no clear D. Trimming took 8 bases from V and 8 from J, leaving 18 bases between them. This CDR3 contains 14 residues. CDR3 bases: TGTGCCAGCCGACGGCTGGGGTTGGGGGAAAAACTGTTTTTT. This codes for CASRRLGLGEKLFF.

The V gene is TRBV7-6, the J gene TRBJ2-1; D possibly uses TRBD1 or TRBD2 (5 bases each). CDR3 length: 14 amino acids. V was clipped by 3 bases and J by 5 bases, with 11 bases between them. Germline V gives CDR1 SGHVS, CDR2 FNYEAQ. The CDR3, as DNA: TGTGCCAGCAGCTTTGGGACCCCGGACAATGAGCAGTTCTTC. As protein: CASSFGTPDNEQFF.

The rearrangement uses TRBV5-1 and TRBJ2-1, with D tentatively TRBD1 (6 bases). The CDR3 length is 18 residues. The germline V gene encodes CDR1 SGHRS and CDR2 YFSETQ. The V end lost 3 bases, the J end lost 4 bases, and 23 bases lay between the germline ends. CDR3 sequence (DNA): TGCGCCAGCAGCTGGGACATCATACCGGGACCCCGATACAATGAGCAGTTCTTC. Translation: CASSWDIIPGPRYNEQFF.

This clonotype was recorded a few times. The chain is built from TRBV7-2 and TRBJ1-1; D call uncertain. The length of the CDR3 is 13 residues. From germline, CDR1 is SGHTA and CDR2 FQGNSA. The V and J ends lost 10 bases and 4 bases respectively, with 16 bases between them. The CDR3 DNA reads as TGTGCCACCAGTGACTCTTTAAGCACTGAAGCTTTCTTT. It translates to CATSDSLSTEAFF.

The rearrangement links TRBV24-1 to TRBJ2-4; TRBD2 might be the D (5 bases). Germline loops: CDR1 KGHDR, CDR2 SFDVKD. V was shortened by 2 bases and J by 7 bases, with 8 bases between the two germline ends. The CDR3 is 13 residues long. CDR3 amino acids: CATSDWERNIQYF. In DNA, the CDR3 is TGTGCCACCAGTGATTGGGAGAGGAACATTCAGTACTTC.

The chain employs TRBV15 and TRBJ1-6; TRBD1 is a possible D gene (6 bases). Deletions cut 3 bases from V and 8 bases from J, with 14 bases between. Germline V gene sequence: CDR1 LNHNV, CDR2 YYDKDF (reference sequence). The CDR3 sequence is 15 residues long. CDR3 region: CATSRYTSGDSPLHF. CDR3 DNA: TGTGCCACCAGCAGGTACACTTCAGGGGATTCACCCCTCCACTTT. The whole variable domain, remainder taken from reference TRBV15 and TRBJ1-6, is DAMVIQNPRYQVTQFGKPVTLSCSQTLNHNVMYWYQQKSSQAPKLLFHYYDKDFNNEADTPDNFQSRRPNTSFCFLDIRSPGLGDTAMYLCATSRYTSGDSPLHFGNGTRLTVT.

The chain carries TRBV7-9 and TRBJ2-2; unclear D gene. The CDR3 has 12 residues. V was clipped by 5 bases and J by 9 bases, with 10 bases between them. Germline V gives CDR1 SEHNR, CDR2 FQNEAQ (reference sequence). The CDR3 loop reads CASSLISRELFF. CDR3 nucleotides: TGTGCCAGCAGCCTCATATCCAGGGAGCTGTTTTTT.

The chain recombines TRBV12-3 or TRBV12-4 with TRBJ2-7; a weak D match, TRBD1 (5 bases). V gave up 4 bases and J gave up 2 bases, with 12 bases separating them. The CDR3 runs to 14 residues. This CDR3 reads CASSSRTQTYEQYF. The CDR3, as DNA: TGTGCCAGCAGTTCTAGGACACAAACCTACGAGCAGTACTTC.

The chain joins TRBV2 to TRBJ1-6; 7 bases line up with TRBD1. The germline V gene has CDR1 SNHLY and CDR2 FYNNEI. With 5 bases clipped from V and 14 bases from J, the junction kept 9 bases outside the gene matches. The CDR3 runs 13 residues. The CDR3 here is CASSYQTGSTLHF. Here the CDR3 DNA reads TGTGCCAGCAGTTATCAGACAGGGTCAACCCTCCACTTT.